The following is a T cell receptor beta chain sequence with its context. Its recognized antigen is unknown. The sample holds no much larger clone one base away, and base qualities are not on file. This sample stems from a study of cytomegalovirus exposure and HLA in healthy donors (dated 2017 in TCRdb). Study-wide context: In an earlier analysis of around 540 of the donors, 250 to 350 Gb of sequence data and approximately 100 million unique TCR beta sequences from about 180 million T cells were reported. Roughly 300 gigabases of sequencing data and approximately 91 million unique TCR sequences made up an early release that covered 500 to 700 HLA-typed donors. The genetic ancestry cluster associated with self-reported Caucasian donors included 80% to 90% of the roughly 390 genotyped donors. The study aimed to test whether cataloging public T cell receptors could reveal signatures of past pathogen exposure. The study used immunosequencing to profile the T cell repertoires of 600 to 850 subjects and linked those repertoires to cytomegalovirus serostatus. In addition to the first cohort of 666 subjects, a separate validation cohort of approximately 120 different subjects was used. To predict cytomegalovirus infection status, the study combined high-throughput TCR immunosequencing, statistical association of individual TCRs with disease status, and machine learning. To study patterns of TCR occurrence, a later analysis re-analyzed previously published TCR beta repertoires from several hundred donors and added high-resolution HLA genotyping. The later analysis used no new phenotypic data to find candidate immune exposures, relying instead on TCR beta sequences and their occurrence across donors. To decide whether each TCR beta V gene segment behaved as functional or pseudogenic, an earlier analysis of some 540 of the donors relied on high-throughput TCR beta sequencing. Alongside the repertoire data, information on donor age, sex, ethnicity and CMV serostatus was compiled. A later genetic analysis took genome-wide SNP genotypes for about three fifths of the 666 donors and used that subset as a discovery cohort. Every discovery cohort repertoire had been produced on one sequencing platform. HLA typing covered class I and class II loci at four-digit resolution. The number of donors typed differed by locus, with roughly 629-640 for A, B, C, DRB1 and DQB1, approximately 500 for DQA1, 600 to 610 for DPA1, and some 440 for DPB1. Four or five DR-DQ haplotypes were treated as single units for association and clustering because of strong linkage in the cohort. Among about 410 genotyped donors of the cohort, an average of about 220,000 unique TCR beta nucleotide sequences was sequenced per donor, of which approximately 18% were non-productive. Summary of the overall study and its limitations: The study gave a list of some 150 TCR beta chains associated with cytomegalovirus. Strong co-occurrence of HLA alleles, especially DR and DQ, made assigning TCR associations to individual alleles difficult. Most TCR sequences were observed very rarely across donors, whereas some public TCRs were present in many individuals. The classifier was reported to diagnose cytomegalovirus status with high specificity and sensitivity in both the original and validation cohorts. A few of the identified cytomegalovirus-associated TCR beta chains were confirmed in vitro to be specific for cytomegalovirus antigens. According to a later genetic analysis, donors in an Asian-associated ancestry cluster had fewer N-insertions in productive TCRs than the approximately 710-donor mean. The earlier analysis of some 540 of the donors excluded 15 to 20 rarely observed V segments, including chromosome 9 orphons, because counts were too low. In a later analysis, most CMV-associated TCR beta chains were found to appear HLA-restricted, with HLA associations seemingly driven largely by CMV exposure. In a later analysis, 15,000 to 20,000 TCR beta sequences were associated with specific HLA alleles at a false discovery rate of 0.05. A later analysis found that HLA-associated TCR beta chains were more clonally expanded and had lower generation probabilities than equally common non-associated chains. In a later analysis, TCR association rates were found to vary across HLA loci, with the most associated TCRs seen for DRB1 alleles and the fewest for HLA-C alleles. Some IMGT-functional V segments, including TRBV6-2 and TRBV6-3, could not be told apart with the 87-base-pair reads, so those segments were excluded. A cluster of highly shared sequence variants was judged likely to be a technical artifact of the sequencing pipeline. According to a later analysis, parvovirus B19, influenza, CMV and Epstein-Barr virus appeared linked to several top co-occurrence clusters. The authors suggested that the approach could potentially be extended to other disease states and immunological phenotypes. This cohort had only TCR beta chains sequenced, and the lack of alpha or paired-chain data limited which features could be detected. V-gene and J-gene trimming of TCR beta chains was associated with a missense DCLRE1C variant in a later genetic analysis, and the association was replicated in an independent cohort. In an earlier analysis of fewer than 750 of the donors, most TCR beta V segments were observed in productive rearrangements about 87% or about 30% of the time, broadly matching IMGT annotations. Because some donors lacked HLA typing at each locus, the association tests relied only on the typed subset. Linkage disequilibrium might explain the correlated functional status among segregating V segments, but an unknown experimental factor could not be ruled out. A further reported finding was that TCR beta sequences accurately predicted the HLA-A and HLA-B alleles for most subjects in the first cohort. CMV serostatus was the only immune exposure information available for the cohort. Roughly uniform sequencing depth across donors was assumed in presence/absence analyses, although this assumption may not hold.

Receptors were amplified or captured by the immunoSEQ multiplex PCR assay. For the multiplex PCR, a mixture combining 60 forward primers for TCR Vbeta segments and 13 reverse primers for TCR Jbeta segments was used. A multiplex PCR assay on genomic DNA amplified the CDR3 region of rearranged TCR beta genes. On the Illumina HiSeq System, the amplified TCR beta libraries were sequenced as 87-base-pair reads. The study's processing was this. In a later analysis, about 80 million unique TCR beta chains were counted across the approximately 640 repertoires, and roughly 11 million of these chains were shared by at least two donors. Raw reads were error-corrected and collapsed into unique sequences by a nearest-neighbor algorithm in which closely related sequences were merged to remove PCR and sequencing errors. V, D and J gene segments were assigned by aligning CDR3 sequences to IMGT reference sequences. For a sequence to be retained, a match of at least six nucleotides was required to both a V gene segment and a J gene segment. A rearrangement counted as productive if the CDR3 had no stop codons and remained in frame with V and J, and every other rearrangement counted as non-productive. CDR3 was defined according to IMGT convention as the region running from the second conserved V-encoded cysteine to the conserved J-encoded phenylalanine. The earlier analysis of around 640 of the donors excluded sequences that lacked an unambiguous match to a single V gene segment. An earlier analysis of over 450 of the donors classified V segments as functional when productive rearrangements were above 56.7% and as segregating when the standard deviation between donors was above 5%. To diagnose cytomegalovirus status from the catalog of TCR beta chain sequences, a statistical classification framework was built. A later analysis assigned V and J genes by comparing TCR nucleotide sequences with IMGT/GENE-DB human TR gene sequences. Using the TCRdist pipeline, a later analysis assigned CDR3 sequences along with most-parsimonious VDJ recombination scenarios. In a later analysis, each TCR beta chain was defined by its CDR3 amino acid sequence together with its V-gene family, and reads without a unique V-gene family were excluded. To address suspected cross-contamination and a sequencing artifact, a later analysis removed under 600 highly shared, low-generation-probability nucleotide sequences. In a later analysis, a clonal expansion index was calculated for each public chain from normalized within-repertoire ranks of inferred template counts. Generation probabilities in a later analysis came from a VDJ recombination model fitted to out-of-frame rearrangements, and those results were checked against IGoR. In a later analysis, hypergeometric tests were used to score TCR-TCR, TCR-HLA and TCR-CMV co-occurrence, with a repertoire-size bias correction applied to TCR pairs. To estimate false discovery rates, a later analysis permuted the HLA or CMV assignments 20 times. A later analysis grouped co-occurring TCRs with DBSCAN, adding TCRdist sequence similarity when clustering within HLA-allele-positive subsets. Repertoires with fewer than 30,000 or more than 120,000 public chains were left out of co-occurrence clustering, as were a handful of repertoires with anomalous nucleotide sharing. Imported from immuneACCESS, the table was reduced by TCRdb to in-frame sequences with V and J called. These copies leave out some clones; in studies compared against another copy, an unresolved V gene accounts for under half, and the cause of the remainder is not known. That table gives V, J and clone size, and the DNA gave D and trimming. The sample table contains about 55,000 clones; only one count was recorded for more than 65% of them. The ten largest make up 30% to 35% of the sample.

The cohort was made up of 500 to 850 healthy bone marrow donors. All cohort members were sampled while nominally healthy, although unrecorded immune exposures were likely present. The donor tested CMV seropositive, placing the donor among the 289 seropositive members of the cohort. Every donor gave a peripheral blood sample, and the peripheral blood mononuclear cells from that sample were used for TCR beta sequencing. Genomic DNA was extracted from the blood cell samples with the Qiagen DNeasy Blood Extraction Kit. The CDR3 runs 13 amino acids, cysteine and phenylalanine included. Just the 39-base CDR3 DNA is kept, in frame starting at base 1. V loses 1 base at its end and J loses 5 bases; junction bases beyond the gene matches: 1. From the germline V gene (reference sequence), CDR1 is MNHEY and CDR2 is SMNVEV.

This TCR was sampled from a man in his forties in good health and CMV-seropositive. Rearrangement joined TRBV27 to TRBJ2-5; 7 bases in the junction line up with TRBD2. The sequenced material came from PBMCs. The CDR3 is CASSLWRGETQYF. The sequence in DNA is TGTGCCAGCAGTTTATGGCGGGGGGAGACCCAGTACTTC.